This T cell receptor (beta chain) derives from a study of control samples from healthy donors and cancer patients (TCRdb year 2020). Points on this clone: It has no known antigen specificity. One base away there is no much larger clone; base qualities are not given.

Libraries came from the immunoSEQ multiplex PCR assay. Drawn from immuneACCESS, this table holds only the in-frame rearrangements with V and J called that TCRdb kept. Clones are partly lost; checked studies trace under half to an unresolved V gene and leave the rest unexplained. Within this sample are more than 85,000 clones, with roughly 85% of them counted one time only. Of the sample, approximately 13% falls within the top ten clones. From the germline V gene, CDR1 is MNHEY and CDR2 is SVGAGI. At the junction V is shortened by 4 bases and J by 5 bases, with 18 bases in between. Its CDR3 holds 15 amino acids, cysteine through phenylalanine. The CDR3 DNA has 45 bases and is translated from base 1.

The TCR was taken from a woman aged 45-60 years in good health. The sequence links TRBV6-5 to TRBJ2-7, with TRBD1 perhaps the D gene, on 8 matching bases. The sample taken for sequencing was blood. The CDR3 region has the sequence CASSLDREGEDEQYF. Read as DNA, the sequence is TGTGCCAGCAGTTTGGACAGGGAGGGAGAGGACGAGCAGTACTTC.